This T cell receptor beta chain originates from a study of blood T cell repertoires in COVID-19. At the level of the study: Spain, Italy and the United States supplied samples that represented acute and convalescent COVID-19. T cells, B-cell-depleted T cells, or PBMCs provided the cDNA or gDNA that served as material.

V lost 5 bases to trimming and J lost 6 bases; unmatched junction nucleotides: 7. The CDR3 length is 13 residues. Germline loops: CDR1 LGHNT, CDR2 FRNRAP. In the authors' workflow: Using reference gene primer amplification, nucleated cell counts were estimated. Some clones are missing from TCRdb's copy, which holds only in-frame ones; the method was immunoSEQ multiplex PCR. V and J calls and clone size are as listed in that table; D and trimming were resolved from the DNA. The table has roughly 87,000 clones, around 84% seen once. This chain connects TRBV12-5 to TRBJ2-7, with TRBD2 matching 7 bases. This receptor was taken from a woman between 55 and 75 years old with acute or convalescent COVID-19. The sample taken for sequencing was peripheral blood. The CDR3 is CASGQTGGGEQYF. The CDR3 nucleotides read TGTGCTAGTGGTCAGACGGGCGGGGGCGAGCAGTACTTC.